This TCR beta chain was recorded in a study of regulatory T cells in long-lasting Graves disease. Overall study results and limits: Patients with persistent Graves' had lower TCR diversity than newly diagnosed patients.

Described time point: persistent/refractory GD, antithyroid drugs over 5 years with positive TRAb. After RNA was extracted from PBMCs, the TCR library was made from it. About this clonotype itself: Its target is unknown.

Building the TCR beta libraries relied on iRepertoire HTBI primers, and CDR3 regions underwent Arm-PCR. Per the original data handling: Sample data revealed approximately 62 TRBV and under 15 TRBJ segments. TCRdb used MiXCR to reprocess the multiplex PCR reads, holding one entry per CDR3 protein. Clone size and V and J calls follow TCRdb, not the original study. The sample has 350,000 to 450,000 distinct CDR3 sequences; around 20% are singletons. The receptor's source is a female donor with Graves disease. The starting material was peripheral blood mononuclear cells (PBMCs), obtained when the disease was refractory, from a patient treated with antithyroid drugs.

CDR3 sequence: CASSEEGTSGRRYEQYF. CDR3 sequence (DNA): TGTGCCAGCAGTGAAGAGGGGACTAGCGGGAGAAGATACGAGCAGTACTTC. The chain carries TRBV2 and TRBJ2-7; TRBD2 matches at 14 bases. The V gene's germline CDR1 is SNHLY and CDR2 FYNNEI. Trimming at V came to 1 base and at J to 4 bases, leaving 6 bases not matched to a gene. The CDR3 loop spans 17 amino acids.